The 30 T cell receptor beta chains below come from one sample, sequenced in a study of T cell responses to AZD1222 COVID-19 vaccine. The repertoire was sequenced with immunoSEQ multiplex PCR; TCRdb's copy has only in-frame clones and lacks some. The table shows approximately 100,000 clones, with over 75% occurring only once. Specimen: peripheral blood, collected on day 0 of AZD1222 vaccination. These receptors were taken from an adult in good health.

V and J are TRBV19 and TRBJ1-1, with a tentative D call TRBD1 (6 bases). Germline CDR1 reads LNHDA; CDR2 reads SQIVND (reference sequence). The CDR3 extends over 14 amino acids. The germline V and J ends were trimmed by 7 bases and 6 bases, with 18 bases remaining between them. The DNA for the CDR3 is TGTGCCAGTACCATCGGAACCAGGGGATCTGAAGCTTTCTTT. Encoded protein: CASTIGTRGSEAFF. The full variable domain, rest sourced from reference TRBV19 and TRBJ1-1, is DGGITQSPKYLFRKEGQNVTLSCEQNLNHDAMYWYRQDPGQGLRLIYYSQIVNDFQKGDIAEGYSVSREKKESFPLTVTSAQKNPTAFYLCASTIGTRGSEAFFGQGTRLTVV.

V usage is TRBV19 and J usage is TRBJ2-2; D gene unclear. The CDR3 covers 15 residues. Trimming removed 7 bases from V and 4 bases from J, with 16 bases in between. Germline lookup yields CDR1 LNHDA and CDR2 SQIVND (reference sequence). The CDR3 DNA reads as TGTGCCAGTAACCAACCACCCCTTTTCACCGGGGAGCTGTTTTTT. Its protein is CASNQPPLFTGELFF.

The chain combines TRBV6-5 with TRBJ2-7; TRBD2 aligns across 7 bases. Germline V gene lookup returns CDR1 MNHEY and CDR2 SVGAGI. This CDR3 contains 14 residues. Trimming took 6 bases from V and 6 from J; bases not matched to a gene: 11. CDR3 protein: CASSVVAGVGEQYF. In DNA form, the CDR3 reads TGTGCCAGCAGCGTGGTTGCGGGAGTGGGCGAGCAGTACTTC.

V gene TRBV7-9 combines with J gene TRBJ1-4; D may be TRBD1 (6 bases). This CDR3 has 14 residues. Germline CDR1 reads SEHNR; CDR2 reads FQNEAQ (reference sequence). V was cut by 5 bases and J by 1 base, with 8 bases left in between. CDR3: CASSQQGTNEKLFF. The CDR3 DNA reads TGTGCCAGCAGCCAACAGGGAACTAATGAAAAACTGTTTTTT.

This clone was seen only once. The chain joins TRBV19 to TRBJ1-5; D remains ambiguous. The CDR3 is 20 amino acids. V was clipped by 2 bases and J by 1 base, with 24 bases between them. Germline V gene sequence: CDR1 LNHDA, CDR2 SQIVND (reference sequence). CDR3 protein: CASSIKDGVWFLRSNQPQHF. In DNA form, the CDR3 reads TGTGCCAGTAGTATAAAAGATGGGGTATGGTTCCTTCGGAGCAATCAGCCCCAGCATTTT.

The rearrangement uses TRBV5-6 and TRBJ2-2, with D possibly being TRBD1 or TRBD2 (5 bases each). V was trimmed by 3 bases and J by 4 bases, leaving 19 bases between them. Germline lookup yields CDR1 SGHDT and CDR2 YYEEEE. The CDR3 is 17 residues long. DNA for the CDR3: TGTGCCAGCAGCTGGGGCACTAGGGGTCTAGGCACCGGGGAGCTGTTTTTT. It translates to CASSWGTRGLGTGELFF.

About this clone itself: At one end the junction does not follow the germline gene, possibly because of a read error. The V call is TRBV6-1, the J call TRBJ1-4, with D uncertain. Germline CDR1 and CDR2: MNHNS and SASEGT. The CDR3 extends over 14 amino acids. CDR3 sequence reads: CASSEDRINEKLFF. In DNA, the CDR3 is TGTGCCAGCAGCGAAGACCGGATTAATGAAAAACTGTTTTTT.

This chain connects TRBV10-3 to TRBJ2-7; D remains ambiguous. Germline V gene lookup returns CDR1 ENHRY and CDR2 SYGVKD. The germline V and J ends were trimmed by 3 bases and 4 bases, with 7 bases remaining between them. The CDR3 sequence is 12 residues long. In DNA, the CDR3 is TGTGCCATCAGTGATGTCGGATACGAGCAGTACTTC. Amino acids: CAISDVGYEQYF.

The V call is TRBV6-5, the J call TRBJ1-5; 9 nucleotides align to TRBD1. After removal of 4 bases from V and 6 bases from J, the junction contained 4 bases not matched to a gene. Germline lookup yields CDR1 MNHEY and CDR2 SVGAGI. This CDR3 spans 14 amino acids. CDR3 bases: TGTGCCAGCAGTTCACAGGGGGCTCGTCAGCCCCAGCATTTT. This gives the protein CASSSQGARQPQHF.

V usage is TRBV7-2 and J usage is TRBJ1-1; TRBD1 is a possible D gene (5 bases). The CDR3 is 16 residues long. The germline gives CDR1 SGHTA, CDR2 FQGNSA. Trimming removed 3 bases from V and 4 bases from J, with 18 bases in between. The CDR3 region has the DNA TGTGCCAGCAGCTTTATCAGTGGGGCGTCGGGCACTGAAGCTTTCTTT. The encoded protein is CASSFISGASGTEAFF.

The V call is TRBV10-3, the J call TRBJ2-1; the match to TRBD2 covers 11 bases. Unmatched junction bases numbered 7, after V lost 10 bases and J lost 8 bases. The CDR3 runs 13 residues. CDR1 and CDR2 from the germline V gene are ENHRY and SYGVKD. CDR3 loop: CATVAGGLDEQFF. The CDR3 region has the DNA TGTGCCACAGTAGCGGGAGGGTTAGATGAGCAGTTCTTC.

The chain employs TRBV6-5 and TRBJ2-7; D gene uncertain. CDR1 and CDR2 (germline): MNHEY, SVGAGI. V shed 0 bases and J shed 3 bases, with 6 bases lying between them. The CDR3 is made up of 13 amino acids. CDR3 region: CASSYSSLYEQYF. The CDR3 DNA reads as TGTGCCAGCAGTTACTCGTCCCTCTACGAGCAGTACTTC.

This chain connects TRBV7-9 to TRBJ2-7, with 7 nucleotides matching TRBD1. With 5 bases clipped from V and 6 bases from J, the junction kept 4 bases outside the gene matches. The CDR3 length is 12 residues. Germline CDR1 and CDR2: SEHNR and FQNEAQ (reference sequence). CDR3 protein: CASSVQGIEQYF. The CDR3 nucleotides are TGTGCCAGCAGCGTACAGGGGATCGAGCAGTACTTC.

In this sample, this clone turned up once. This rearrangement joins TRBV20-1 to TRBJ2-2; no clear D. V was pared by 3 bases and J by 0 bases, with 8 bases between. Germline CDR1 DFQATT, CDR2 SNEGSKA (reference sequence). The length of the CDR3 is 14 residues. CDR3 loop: CSASTGANTGELFF. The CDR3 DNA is TGCAGTGCTAGTACTGGCGCGAACACCGGGGAGCTGTTTTTT.

This chain's CDR3 is CASSLGGSGRWRYEQYF. The CDR3 bases are TGTGCCAGCAGCTTAGGCGGTAGCGGGAGGTGGCGTTACGAGCAGTACTTC. The chain joins TRBV11-3 to TRBJ2-7, with 10 bases aligning to TRBD2. Germline V gives CDR1 SGHNT, CDR2 YENEEA. J lost 4 bases, V lost 1 base, and 10 bases had no gene match. CDR3 length: 17 amino acids. The whole variable domain, filled in from reference TRBV11-3 and TRBJ2-7, reads EAGVVQSPRYKIIEKKQPVAFWCNPISGHNTLYWYLQNLGQGPELLIRYENEEAVDDSQLPKDRFSAERLKGVDSTLKIQPAELGDSAVYLCASSLGGSGRWRYEQYFGPGTRLTVT.

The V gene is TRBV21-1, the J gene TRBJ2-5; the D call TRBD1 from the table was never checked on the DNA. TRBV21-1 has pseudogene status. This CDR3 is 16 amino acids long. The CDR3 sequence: CASSKAGTEFQETQYF. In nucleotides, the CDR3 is TGTGCCAGCAGCAAAGCAGGGACAGAATTCCAAGAGACCCAGTACTTC.

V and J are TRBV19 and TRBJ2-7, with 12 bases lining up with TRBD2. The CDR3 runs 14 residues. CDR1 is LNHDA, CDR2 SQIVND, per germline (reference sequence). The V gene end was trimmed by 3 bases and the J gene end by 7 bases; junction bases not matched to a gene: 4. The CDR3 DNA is TGTGCCAGTAGTATGACTAGCGGGAGTGGTGAGCAGTACTTC. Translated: CASSMTSGSGEQYF.

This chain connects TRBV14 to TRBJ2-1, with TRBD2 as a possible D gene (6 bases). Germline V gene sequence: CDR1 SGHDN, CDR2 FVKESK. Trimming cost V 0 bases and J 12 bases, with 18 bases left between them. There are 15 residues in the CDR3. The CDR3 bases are TGTGCCAGCAGCCAAGATGCGGGGTTGGCGGGATCGCAGTTCTTC. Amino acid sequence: CASSQDAGLAGSQFF. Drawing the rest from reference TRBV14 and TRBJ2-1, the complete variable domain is EAGVTQFPSHSVIEKGQTVTLRCDPISGHDNLYWYRRVMGKEIKFLLHFVKESKQDESGMPNNRFLAERTGGTYSTLKVQPAELEDSGVYFCASSQDAGLAGSQFFGPGTRLTVL.

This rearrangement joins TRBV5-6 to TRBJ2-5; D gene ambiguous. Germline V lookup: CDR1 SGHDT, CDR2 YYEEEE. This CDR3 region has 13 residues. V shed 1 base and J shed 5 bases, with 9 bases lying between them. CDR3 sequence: CASSLWSAETQYF. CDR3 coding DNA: TGTGCCAGCAGCTTGTGGAGCGCTGAGACCCAGTACTTC.

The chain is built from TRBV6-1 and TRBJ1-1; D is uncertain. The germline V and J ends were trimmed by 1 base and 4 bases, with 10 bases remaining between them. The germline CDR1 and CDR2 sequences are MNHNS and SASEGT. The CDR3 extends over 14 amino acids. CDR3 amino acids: CASSEGRVATEAFF. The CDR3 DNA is TGTGCCAGCAGTGAAGGTCGAGTGGCCACTGAAGCTTTCTTT.

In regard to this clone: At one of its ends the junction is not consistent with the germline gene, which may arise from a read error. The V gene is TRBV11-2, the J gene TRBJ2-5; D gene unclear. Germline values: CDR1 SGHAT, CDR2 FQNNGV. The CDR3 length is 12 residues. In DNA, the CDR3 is TGTGCCAGCAGCTCCCTCCAAGGGACCCAGTACTTC. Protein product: CASSSLQGTQYF. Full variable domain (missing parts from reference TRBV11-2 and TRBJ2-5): EAGVAQSPRYKIIEKRQSVAFWCNPISGHATLYWYQQILGQGPKLLIQFQNNGVVDDSQLPKDRFSAERLKGVDSTLKIQPAKLEDSAVYLCASSSLQGTQYFGPGTRLLVL.

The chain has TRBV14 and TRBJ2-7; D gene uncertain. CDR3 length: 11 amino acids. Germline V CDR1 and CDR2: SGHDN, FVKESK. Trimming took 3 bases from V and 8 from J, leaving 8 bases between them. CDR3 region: CASSQYHKQYF. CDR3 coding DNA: TGTGCCAGCAGCCAGTACCACAAGCAGTACTTC.

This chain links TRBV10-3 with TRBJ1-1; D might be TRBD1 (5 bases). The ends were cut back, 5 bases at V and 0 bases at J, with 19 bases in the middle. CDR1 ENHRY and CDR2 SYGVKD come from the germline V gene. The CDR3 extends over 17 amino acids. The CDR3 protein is CAISPASQATMNTEAFF. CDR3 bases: TGTGCCATCAGTCCTGCATCACAGGCAACCATGAACACTGAAGCTTTCTTT.

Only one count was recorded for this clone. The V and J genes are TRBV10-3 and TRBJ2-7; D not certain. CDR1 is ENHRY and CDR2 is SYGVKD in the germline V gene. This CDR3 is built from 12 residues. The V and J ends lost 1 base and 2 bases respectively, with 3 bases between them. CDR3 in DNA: TGTGCCATCAGTGAGTGGGCCTACGAGCAGTACTTC. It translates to CAISEWAYEQYF.

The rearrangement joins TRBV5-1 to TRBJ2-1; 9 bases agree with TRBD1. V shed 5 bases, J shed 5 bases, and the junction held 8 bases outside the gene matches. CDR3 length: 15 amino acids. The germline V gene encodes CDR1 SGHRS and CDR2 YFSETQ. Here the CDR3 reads CASRHPGQGHNEQFF. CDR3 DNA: TGCGCCAGCAGACACCCGGGACAGGGCCACAATGAGCAGTTCTTC.

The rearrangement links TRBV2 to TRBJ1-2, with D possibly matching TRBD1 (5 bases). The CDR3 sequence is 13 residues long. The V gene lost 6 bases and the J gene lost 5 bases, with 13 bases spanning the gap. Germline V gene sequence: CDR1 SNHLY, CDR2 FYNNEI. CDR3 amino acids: CASRFDSLYGYTF. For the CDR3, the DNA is TGTGCCAGCAGGTTCGACAGTCTGTATGGCTACACCTTC.

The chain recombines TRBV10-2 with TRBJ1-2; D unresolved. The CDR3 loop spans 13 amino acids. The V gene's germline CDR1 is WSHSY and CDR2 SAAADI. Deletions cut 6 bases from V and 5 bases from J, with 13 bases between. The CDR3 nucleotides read TGCGCCAGCAGGTATAATAACCGGTATGGCTACACCTTC. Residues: CASRYNNRYGYTF.

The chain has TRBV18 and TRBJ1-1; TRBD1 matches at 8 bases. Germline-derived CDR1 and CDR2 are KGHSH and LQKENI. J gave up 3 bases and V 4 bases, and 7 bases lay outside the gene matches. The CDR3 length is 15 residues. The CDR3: CASSLNSDRDTEAFF. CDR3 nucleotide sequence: TGTGCCAGCTCACTAAACTCGGACAGGGACACTGAAGCTTTCTTT.

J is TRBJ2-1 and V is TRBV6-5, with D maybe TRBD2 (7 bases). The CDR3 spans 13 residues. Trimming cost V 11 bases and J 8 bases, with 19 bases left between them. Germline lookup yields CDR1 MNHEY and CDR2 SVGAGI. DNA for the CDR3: TGTGCCGTCAAAGGGGGGGCCACGGATGAGCAGTTCTTC. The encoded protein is CAVKGGATDEQFF.

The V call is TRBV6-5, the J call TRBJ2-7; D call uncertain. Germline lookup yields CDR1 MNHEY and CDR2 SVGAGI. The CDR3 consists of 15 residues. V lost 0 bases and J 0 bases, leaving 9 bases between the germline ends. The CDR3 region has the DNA TGTGCCAGCAGTTACTCGGCCGGAAGCTCCTACGAGCAGTACTTC. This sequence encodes CASSYSAGSSYEQYF.